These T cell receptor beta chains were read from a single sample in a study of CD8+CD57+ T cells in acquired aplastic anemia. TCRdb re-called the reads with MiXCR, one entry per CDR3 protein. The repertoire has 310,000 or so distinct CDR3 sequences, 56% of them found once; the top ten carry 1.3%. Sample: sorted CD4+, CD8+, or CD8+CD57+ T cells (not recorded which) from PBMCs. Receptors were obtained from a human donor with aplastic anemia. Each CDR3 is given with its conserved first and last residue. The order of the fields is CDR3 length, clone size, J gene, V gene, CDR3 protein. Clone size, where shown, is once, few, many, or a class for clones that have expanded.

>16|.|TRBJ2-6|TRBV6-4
CASTTMAGAGANVLTF
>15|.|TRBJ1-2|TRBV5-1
CASSLVTGGVYGYTF
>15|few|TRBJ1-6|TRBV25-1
CASSRTENYNSPLHF
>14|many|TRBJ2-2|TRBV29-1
CSAQPFMNTGELFF
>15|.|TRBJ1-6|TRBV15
CATSRRPGLDSPLHF
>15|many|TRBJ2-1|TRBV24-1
CATSDIGGSYNEQFF
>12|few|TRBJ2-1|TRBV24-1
CATRNLDNEQFF
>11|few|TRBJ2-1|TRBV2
CASLAGTEQFF
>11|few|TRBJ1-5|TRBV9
CPAGGNQPQHF
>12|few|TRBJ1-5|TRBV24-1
CATSDPPQPQHF
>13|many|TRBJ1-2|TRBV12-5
CASGEREGSGYTF
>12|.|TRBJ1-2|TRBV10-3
CAISDGPYGYTF
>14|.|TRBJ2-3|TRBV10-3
CATLYEGGTDTQYF
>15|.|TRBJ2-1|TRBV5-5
CASSPPTGGCNEQFF
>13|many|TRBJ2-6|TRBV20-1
CSAPSSGANVLTF
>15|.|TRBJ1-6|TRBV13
CASSLVHLNNSPLHF
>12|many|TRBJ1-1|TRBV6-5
CASRTVGTEAFF
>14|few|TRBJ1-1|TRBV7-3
CASSFFPTSTEAFF
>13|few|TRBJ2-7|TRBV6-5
CASSYNPGYEQYF
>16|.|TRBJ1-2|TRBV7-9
CASSKQGQGPTYGYTF
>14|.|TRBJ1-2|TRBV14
CASSQDQGGTGYTF
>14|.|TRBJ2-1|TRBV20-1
CSAIGTSGYNEQFF
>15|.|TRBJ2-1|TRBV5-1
CASSQERESYNEQFF
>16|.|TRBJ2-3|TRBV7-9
CASSLGGASSTDTQYF
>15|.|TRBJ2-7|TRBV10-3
CAISEGQAQLYEQYF
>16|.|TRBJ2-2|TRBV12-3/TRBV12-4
CASNRVAGGVTGELFF
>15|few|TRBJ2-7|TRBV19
CASSPQPPRAYEQYF
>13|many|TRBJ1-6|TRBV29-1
CSVRAASNSPLHF
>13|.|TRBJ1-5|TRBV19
CASVGQSNQPQHF